The T cell receptor beta chain under discussion was sequenced for a study of blood T cell repertoires in COVID-19. Method: immunoSEQ multiplex PCR; TCRdb's copy keeps in-frame clones and lacks some. The sample has about 41,000 clones, roughly 91% seen once. V was clipped by 4 bases and J by 5 bases; unmatched bases: 8. From germline, CDR1 is SGDLS and CDR2 YYNGEE. The CDR3 extends over 15 amino acids. The chain couples TRBV9 to TRBJ2-7; 11 nucleotides align to TRBD1. The sequenced material came from peripheral blood. This clonotype was sampled from a human donor in a cohort sampled during active COVID-19. CDR3 nucleotides: TGTGCCAGCAGCCCCGGGACAGGGGGGTTCGACGAGCAGTACTTC. Translating it yields CASSPGTGGFDEQYF.